This paragraph reports one T cell receptor (beta chain). The antigen remains undetermined. The data are from a study of graft-versus-host responses after intestinal transplantation. Whole-study context: Recipients were all induced with anti-thymocyte globulin, then given tacrolimus and steroids for around three years. Study results and caveats: The authors found GvH clones in recipient marrow, some appearing first in ileum or blood. Within allografts, high graft-versus-host to host-versus-graft clonal ratios were seen among patients with graft-donor T cell macrochimerism.

Using immunoSEQ multiplex PCR, the repertoire was profiled, and TCRdb retains in-frame clones only, with some absent. In the table there are around 77,000 clones, just under 95% of which are singletons. From germline, CDR1 is MNHEY and CDR2 SVGAGI. The CDR3 totals 13 residues. Trimming took off 4 bases at V and 5 bases at J, with 8 bases between the two ends. The J gene is TRBJ2-2, the V gene TRBV6-5; a possible D gene is TRBD1 (5 bases). Specimen: unstimulated CD8+ T cells sorted from spleen or lymph node cells, collected before intestinal transplant. This clonotype originated in a human donor who received an intestinal transplant. Here the CDR3 DNA reads TGTGCCAGCAGTTGGACAAGTACCGGGGAGCTGTTTTTT. This encodes CASSWTSTGELFF.